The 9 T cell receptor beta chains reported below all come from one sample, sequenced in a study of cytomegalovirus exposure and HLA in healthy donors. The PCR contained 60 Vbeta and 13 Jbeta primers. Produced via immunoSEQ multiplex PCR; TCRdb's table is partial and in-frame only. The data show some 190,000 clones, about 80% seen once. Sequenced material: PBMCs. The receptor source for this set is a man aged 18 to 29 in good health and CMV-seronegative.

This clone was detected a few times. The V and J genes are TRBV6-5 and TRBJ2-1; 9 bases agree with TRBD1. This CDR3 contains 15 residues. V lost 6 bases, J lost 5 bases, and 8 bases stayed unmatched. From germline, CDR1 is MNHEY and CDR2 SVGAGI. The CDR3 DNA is TGTGCCAGCAGCCGCGCGGGACAGGGAAACAATGAGCAGTTCTTC. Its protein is CASSRAGQGNNEQFF.

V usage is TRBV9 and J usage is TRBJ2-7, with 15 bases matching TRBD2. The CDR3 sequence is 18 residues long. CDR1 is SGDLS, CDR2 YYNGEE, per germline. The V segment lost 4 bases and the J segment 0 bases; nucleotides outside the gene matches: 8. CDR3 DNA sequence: TGTGCCAGCAGCCCGGGACTAGCGGGAGGAGCCTCCTCCTACGAGCAGTACTTC. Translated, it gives CASSPGLAGGASSYEQYF.

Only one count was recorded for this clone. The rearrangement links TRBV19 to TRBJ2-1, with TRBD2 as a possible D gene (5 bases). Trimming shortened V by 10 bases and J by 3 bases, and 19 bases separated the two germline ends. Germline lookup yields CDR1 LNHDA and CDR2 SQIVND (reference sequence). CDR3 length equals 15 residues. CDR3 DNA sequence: TGTGCCACCAAGCCGAGAATTGCGGGCTACAATGAGCAGTTCTTC. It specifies CATKPRIAGYNEQFF.

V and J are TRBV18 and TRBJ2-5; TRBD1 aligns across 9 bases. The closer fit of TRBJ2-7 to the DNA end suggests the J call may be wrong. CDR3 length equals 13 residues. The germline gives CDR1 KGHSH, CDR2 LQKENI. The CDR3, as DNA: TGTGCCAGCTCAGGGACAGGGCTAAGCGAGCAGTACTTC. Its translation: CASSGTGLSEQYF.

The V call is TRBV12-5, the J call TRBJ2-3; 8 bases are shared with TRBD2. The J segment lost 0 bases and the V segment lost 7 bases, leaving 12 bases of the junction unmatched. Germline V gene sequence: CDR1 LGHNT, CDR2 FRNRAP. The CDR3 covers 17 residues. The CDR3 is CASALGAAGVSTDTQYF. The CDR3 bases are TGTGCTAGTGCGTTAGGGGCAGCGGGGGTTAGCACAGATACGCAGTATTTT.

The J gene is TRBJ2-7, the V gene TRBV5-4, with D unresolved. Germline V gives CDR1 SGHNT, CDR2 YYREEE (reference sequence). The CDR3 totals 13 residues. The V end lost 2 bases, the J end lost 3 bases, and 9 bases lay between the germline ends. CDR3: CASSLDTFYEQYF. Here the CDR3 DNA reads TGTGCCAGCAGCTTAGACACGTTCTACGAGCAGTACTTC. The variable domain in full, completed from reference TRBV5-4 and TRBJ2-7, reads ETGVTQSPTHLIKTRGQQVTLRCSSQSGHNTVSWYQQALGQGPQFIFQYYREEENGRGNFPPRFSGLQFPNYSSELNVNALELDDSALYLCASSLDTFYEQYFGPGTRLTVT.

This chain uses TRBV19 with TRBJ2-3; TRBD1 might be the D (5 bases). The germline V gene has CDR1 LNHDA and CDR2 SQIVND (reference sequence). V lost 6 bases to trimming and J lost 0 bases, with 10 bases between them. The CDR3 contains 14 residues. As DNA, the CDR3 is TGTGCCAGTAGGTGGGCAGGGAGCACAGATACGCAGTATTTT. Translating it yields CASRWAGSTDTQYF.

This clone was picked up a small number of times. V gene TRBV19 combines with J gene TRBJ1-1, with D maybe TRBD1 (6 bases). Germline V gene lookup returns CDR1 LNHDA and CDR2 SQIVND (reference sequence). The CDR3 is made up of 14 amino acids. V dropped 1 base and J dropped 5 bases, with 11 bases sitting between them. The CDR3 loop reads CASSIGGPETEAFF. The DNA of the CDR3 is TGTGCCAGTAGTATAGGGGGGCCGGAAACTGAAGCTTTCTTT.

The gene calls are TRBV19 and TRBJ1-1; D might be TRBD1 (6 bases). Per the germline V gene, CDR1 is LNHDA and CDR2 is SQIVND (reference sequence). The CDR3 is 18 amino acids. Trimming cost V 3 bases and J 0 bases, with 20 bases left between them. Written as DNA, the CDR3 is TGTGCCAGTAGTATCCGAGATATATTGACAGGTCTGAACACTGAAGCTTTCTTT. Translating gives CASSIRDILTGLNTEAFF.